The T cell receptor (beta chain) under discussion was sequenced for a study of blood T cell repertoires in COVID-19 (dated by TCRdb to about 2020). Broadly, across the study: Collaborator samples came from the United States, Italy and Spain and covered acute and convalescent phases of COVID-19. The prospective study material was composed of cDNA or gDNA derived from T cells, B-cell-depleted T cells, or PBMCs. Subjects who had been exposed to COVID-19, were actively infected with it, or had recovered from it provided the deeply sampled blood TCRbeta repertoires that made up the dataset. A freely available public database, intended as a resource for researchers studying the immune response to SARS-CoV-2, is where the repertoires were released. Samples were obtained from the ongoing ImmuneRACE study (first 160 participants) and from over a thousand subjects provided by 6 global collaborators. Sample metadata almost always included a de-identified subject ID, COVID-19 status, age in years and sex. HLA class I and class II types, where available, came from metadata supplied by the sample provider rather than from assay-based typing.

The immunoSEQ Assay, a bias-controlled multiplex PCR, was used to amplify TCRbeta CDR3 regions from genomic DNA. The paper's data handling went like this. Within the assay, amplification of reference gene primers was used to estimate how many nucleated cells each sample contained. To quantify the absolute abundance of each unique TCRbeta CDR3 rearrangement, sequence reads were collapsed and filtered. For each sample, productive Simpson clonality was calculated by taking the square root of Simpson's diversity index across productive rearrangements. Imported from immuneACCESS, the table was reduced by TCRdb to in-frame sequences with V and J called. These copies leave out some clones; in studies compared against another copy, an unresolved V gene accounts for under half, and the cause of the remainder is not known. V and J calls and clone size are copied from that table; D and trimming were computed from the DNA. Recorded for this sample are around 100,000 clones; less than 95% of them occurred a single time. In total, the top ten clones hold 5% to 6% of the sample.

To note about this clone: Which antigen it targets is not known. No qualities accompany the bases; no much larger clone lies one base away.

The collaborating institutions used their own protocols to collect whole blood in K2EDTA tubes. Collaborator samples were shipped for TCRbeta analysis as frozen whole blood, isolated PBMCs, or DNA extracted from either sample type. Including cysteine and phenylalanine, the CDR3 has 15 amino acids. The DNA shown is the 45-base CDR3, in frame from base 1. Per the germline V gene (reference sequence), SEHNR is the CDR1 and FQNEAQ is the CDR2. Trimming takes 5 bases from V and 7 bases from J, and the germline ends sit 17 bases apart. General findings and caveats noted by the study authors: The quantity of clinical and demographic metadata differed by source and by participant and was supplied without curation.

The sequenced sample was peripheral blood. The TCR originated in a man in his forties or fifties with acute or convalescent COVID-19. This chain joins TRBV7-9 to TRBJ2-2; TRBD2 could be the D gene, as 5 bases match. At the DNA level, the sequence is TGTGCCAGCAGCCCCGGGGAGAGAAGAGGCGGGGAGCTGTTTTTT. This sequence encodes CASSPGERRGGELFF.